This note documents a single T cell receptor beta chain sequence. The antigen it binds to is not known. No base-level quality is on record; no much larger clone is a single base apart. Other DNA sequences within the sample encode an identical CDR3. These data are taken from a study of blood T cell repertoires in COVID-19 (dated by TCRdb to the early 2020s). About the full investigation: Samples from collaborators originated in the United States, Italy and Spain and spanned both the acute and convalescent phases of COVID-19. The prospective study material was composed of cDNA or gDNA derived from T cells, B-cell-depleted T cells, or PBMCs. Deeply sampled blood TCRbeta repertoires from subjects exposed to, actively infected with, or recovered from COVID-19 were included in the dataset. A freely available public database, intended as a resource for researchers studying the immune response to SARS-CoV-2, is where the repertoires were released. The samples were drawn from two sources: the first 160 participants of the ongoing ImmuneRACE study, and fewer than 1,500 subjects contributed by 6 global collaborators. Nearly every sample came with metadata listing a de-identified subject ID, COVID-19 status, age in years and sex. Where HLA class I and class II types were available, the types were taken from metadata supplied by the sample provider, not from assay-based typing. Study-wide findings and limitations: The quantity of clinical and demographic metadata differed by source and by participant and was supplied without curation.

Samples from volunteer blood donors who had recovered from COVID-19 were contributed by a second Seattle source. The collaborating institutions used their own protocols to collect whole blood in K2EDTA tubes. For TCRbeta analysis, collaborator samples were shipped as frozen whole blood, as isolated PBMCs, or as DNA extracted from either sample type. TCRbeta CDR3 regions were amplified from genomic DNA by means of the immunoSEQ Assay, a bias-controlled multiplex PCR. The authors' pipeline ran thus. Within the assay, amplification of reference gene primers was used to estimate how many nucleated cells each sample contained. Sequence reads were collapsed and filtered to measure the absolute abundance of every unique TCRbeta CDR3 rearrangement. For each sample, productive Simpson clonality was calculated as the square root of Simpson's diversity index over productive rearrangements. TCRdb carries this immuneACCESS record with in-frame sequences only. Its versions omit some clonotypes, under half of them owing to an unresolved V gene in the studies checked, with the rest unexplained. Clonal size and the V and J genes are those of that table, whereas D and trimming came from the DNA. In this sample the table shows 250,000 or so clones, 88% of which occur a single time. The leading ten clones occupy around 0.99% of the sample.

This receptor was identified in a middle-aged woman who had recovered from COVID-19. The sample taken for sequencing was peripheral blood.

CDR3 region: CASSYGQGGQPQHF. In nucleotides, the sequence is TGTGCCAGCAGTTACGGCCAGGGAGGGCAGCCCCAGCATTTT. The sequence is built from TRBV6-5 and TRBJ1-5; D gene: possibly TRBD1, on 5 matching bases. The CDR3 measures 14 amino acids from cysteine to phenylalanine. The CDR3 DNA has 42 bases and is translated from base 1. V sheds 2 bases and J sheds 7 bases, leaving 12 bases between their ends. In the germline V gene, CDR1 corresponds to MNHEY and CDR2 to SVGAGI.